A selection of T cell receptor beta chains follows, all from one sample in a study of blood T cell repertoires in COVID-19. The repertoire was sequenced with immunoSEQ multiplex PCR; TCRdb's copy has only in-frame clones and lacks some. The table has some 240,000 clones, around three quarters seen once. Source material: peripheral blood. These receptors were taken from a woman aged 70-85 years with acute or convalescent COVID-19. Each CDR3 is given without its conserved first and last residue.

j_call | v_call | cdr3_aa
TRBJ2-7 | TRBV30 | AWSTGTFVEQY
TRBJ2-7 | TRBV24-1 | ATSDLLSLVGGYEQY
TRBJ2-3 | TRBV9 | ASSARGGLTDTQY
TRBJ2-1 | TRBV6-6 | ASSYGEQF
TRBJ2-1 | TRBV6-5 | ASSYAQGAGWDEQF
TRBJ2-4 | TRBV15 | ATSREDRGIQY
TRBJ2-3 | TRBV30 | AWTGSATDTQY
TRBJ2-5 | TRBV4-1 | ASSQESSNRETQY
TRBJ1-5 | TRBV5-1 | ASSPTGGAQPQH
TRBJ2-2 | TRBV6-2/TRBV6-3 | ASSYIQGVGELF
TRBJ2-4 | TRBV5-6 | ASSLGRLAKNIQY
TRBJ2-3 | TRBV7-2 | ASSLVRVTDTQY
TRBJ2-2 | TRBV19 | ASSIIAGDGTGELF
TRBJ2-5 | TRBV27 | ASSYRPKETQY
TRBJ1-1 | TRBV21-1 | ASSKDLHMNTEAF
TRBJ2-5 | TRBV5-6 | ASSPGTGGSKTQY
TRBJ2-1 | TRBV7-6 | ASSLVSDRGPNEQF
TRBJ1-2 | TRBV6-1 | ASSEAAGGFVYGYT
TRBJ2-2 | TRBV18 | ASSPIYRGQTGELF
TRBJ2-7 | TRBV27 | ASSLGGAANEQY
TRBJ2-1 | TRBV28 | ASSLASGGANEQF
TRBJ2-1 | TRBV19 | ASSTGQGSSYNEQF